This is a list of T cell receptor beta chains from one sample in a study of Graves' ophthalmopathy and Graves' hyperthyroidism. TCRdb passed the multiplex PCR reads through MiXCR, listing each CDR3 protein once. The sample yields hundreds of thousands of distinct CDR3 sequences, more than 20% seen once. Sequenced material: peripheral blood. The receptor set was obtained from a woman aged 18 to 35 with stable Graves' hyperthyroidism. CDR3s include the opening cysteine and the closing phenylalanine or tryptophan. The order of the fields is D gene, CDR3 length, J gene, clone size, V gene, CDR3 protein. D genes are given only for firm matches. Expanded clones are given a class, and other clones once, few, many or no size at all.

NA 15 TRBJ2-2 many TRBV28 CASSWRGTNTGELFF
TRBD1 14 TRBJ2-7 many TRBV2 CASSVGTGRVEQYF
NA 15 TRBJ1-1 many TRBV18 CASSPVDGVNTEAFF
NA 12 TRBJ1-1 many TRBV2 CASSDDSTEAFF
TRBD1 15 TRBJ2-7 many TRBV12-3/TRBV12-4 CASRAAGQGAYEQYF
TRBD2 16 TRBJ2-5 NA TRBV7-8 CASSKSERGGQETQYF
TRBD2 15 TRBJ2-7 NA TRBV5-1 CASSPGLAESHEQYF
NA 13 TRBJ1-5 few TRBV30 CAWSVQGGSPQHF
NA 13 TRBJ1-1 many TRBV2 CASSVEANTEAFF
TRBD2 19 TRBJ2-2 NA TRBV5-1 CASSWTGTSVSGGTGELLF
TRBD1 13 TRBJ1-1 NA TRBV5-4 CASSLKGASEAFF
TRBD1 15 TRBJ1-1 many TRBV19 CASSPGQVYEAEAFF
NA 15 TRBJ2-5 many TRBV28 CASSSVQVTQETQYF
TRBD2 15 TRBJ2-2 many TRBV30 CAWSLLAGDHGELFF